The entry that follows covers one T cell receptor (beta chain) sequence. Its antigen is not identified. The CDR3 totals 14 residues. V was clipped by 4 bases and J by 8 bases; unmatched bases: 6. Germline CDR1 is SQVTM and CDR2 is ANQGSEA. The data were taken from a study of shared clonotypes between healthy human individuals. Study-level information: CD8 memory received one plate per donor, CD8 naive two, CD4 memory three and CD4 naive three. Points from the study as a whole: Sampling involved blood alone; tissue repertoires likely differ.

Execution of the assay was at deep level. Profiling relied on immunoSEQ multiplex PCR, and the TCRdb table lists in-frame clones only, not all of them. Among 400,000 to 600,000 clones, more than 95% were seen once, and the ten largest hold 0.05% to 0.08%. The TCR comes from a woman aged 30 to 39 in good health. The chain links TRBV29-1 to TRBJ1-4, with 11 positions matching TRBD1. Material: naive CD4+ T cells sorted from blood. Subset reported: CD45RA+ positively selected. Written as DNA, the CDR3 is TGCAGCGTTGCCCAGGGGACAGGGGGAGAAAAACTGTTTTTT. Protein: CSVAQGTGGEKLFF.